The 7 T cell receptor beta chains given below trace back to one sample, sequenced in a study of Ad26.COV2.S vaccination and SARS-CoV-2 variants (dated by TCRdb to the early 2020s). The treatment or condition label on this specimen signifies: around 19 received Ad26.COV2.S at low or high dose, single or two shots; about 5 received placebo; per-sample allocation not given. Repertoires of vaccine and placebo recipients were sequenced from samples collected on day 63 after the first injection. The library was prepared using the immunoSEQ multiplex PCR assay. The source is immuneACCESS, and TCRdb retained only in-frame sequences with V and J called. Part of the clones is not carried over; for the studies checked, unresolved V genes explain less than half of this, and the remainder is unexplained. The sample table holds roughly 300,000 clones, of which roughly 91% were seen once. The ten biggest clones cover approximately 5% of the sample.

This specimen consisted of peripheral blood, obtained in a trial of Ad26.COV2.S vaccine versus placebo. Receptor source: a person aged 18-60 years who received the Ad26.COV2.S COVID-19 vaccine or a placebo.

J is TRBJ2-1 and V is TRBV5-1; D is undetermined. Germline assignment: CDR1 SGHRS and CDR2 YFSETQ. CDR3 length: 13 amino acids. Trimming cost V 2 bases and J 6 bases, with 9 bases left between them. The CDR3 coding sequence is TGCGCCAGCAGCTTAGGTAACCCCAATGAGCAGTTCTTC. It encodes CASSLGNPNEQFF.

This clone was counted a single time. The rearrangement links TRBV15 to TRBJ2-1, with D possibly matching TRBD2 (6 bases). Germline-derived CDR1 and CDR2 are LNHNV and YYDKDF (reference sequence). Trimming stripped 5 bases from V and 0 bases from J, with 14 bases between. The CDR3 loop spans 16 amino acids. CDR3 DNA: TGTGCCACCAGCGGTTGGCGGGGCAGCTCCTACAATGAGCAGTTCTTC. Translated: CATSGWRGSSYNEQFF.

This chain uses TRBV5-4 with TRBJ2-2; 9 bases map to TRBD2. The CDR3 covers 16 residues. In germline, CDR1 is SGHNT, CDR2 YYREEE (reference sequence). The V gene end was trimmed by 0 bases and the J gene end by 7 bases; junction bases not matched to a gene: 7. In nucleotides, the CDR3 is TGTGCCAGCAGCTTGGATCGCGGGAGGGCCGTCGGGGAGCTGTTTTTT. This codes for CASSLDRGRAVGELFF. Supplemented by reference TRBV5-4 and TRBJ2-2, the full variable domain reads ETGVTQSPTHLIKTRGQQVTLRCSSQSGHNTVSWYQQALGQGPQFIFQYYREEENGRGNFPPRFSGLQFPNYSSELNVNALELDDSALYLCASSLDRGRAVGELFFGEGSRLTVL.

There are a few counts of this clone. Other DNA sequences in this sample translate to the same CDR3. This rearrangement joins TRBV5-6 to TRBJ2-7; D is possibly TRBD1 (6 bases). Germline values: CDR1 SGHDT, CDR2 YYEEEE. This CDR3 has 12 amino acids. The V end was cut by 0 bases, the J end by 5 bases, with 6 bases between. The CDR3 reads CASSLGTDEQYF. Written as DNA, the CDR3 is TGTGCCAGCAGCTTGGGGACAGACGAGCAGTACTTC. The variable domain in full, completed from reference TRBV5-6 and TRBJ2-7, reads DAGVTQSPTHLIKTRGQQVTLRCSPKSGHDTVSWYQQALGQGPQFIFQYYEEEERQRGNFPDRFSGHQFPNYSSELNVNALLLGDSALYLCASSLGTDEQYFGPGTRLTVT.

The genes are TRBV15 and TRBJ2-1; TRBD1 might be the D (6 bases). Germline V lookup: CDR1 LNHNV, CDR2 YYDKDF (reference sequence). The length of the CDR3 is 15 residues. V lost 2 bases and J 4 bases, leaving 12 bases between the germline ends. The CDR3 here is CATSRTRTVYNEQFF. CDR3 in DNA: TGTGCCACCAGCAGAACACGGACAGTTTACAATGAGCAGTTCTTC. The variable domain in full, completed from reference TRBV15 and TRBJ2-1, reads DAMVIQNPRYQVTQFGKPVTLSCSQTLNHNVMYWYQQKSSQAPKLLFHYYDKDFNNEADTPDNFQSRRPNTSFCFLDIRSPGLGDTAMYLCATSRTRTVYNEQFFGPGTRLTVL.

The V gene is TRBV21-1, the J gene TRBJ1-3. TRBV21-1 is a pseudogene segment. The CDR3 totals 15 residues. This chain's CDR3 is CASSKGGSSGNTIYF. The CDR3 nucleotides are TGTGCCAGCAGCAAAGGGGGAAGCTCTGGAAACACCATATATTTT.

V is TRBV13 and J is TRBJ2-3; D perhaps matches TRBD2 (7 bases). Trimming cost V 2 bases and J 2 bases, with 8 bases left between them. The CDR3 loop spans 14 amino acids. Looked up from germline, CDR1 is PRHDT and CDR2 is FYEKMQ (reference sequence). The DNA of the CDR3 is TGTGCCAGCAGCTTACGGGGGGCCACAGATACGCAGTATTTT. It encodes CASSLRGATDTQYF.